This TCR beta chain is drawn from a study of T cell responses to AZD1222 COVID-19 vaccine (dated by TCRdb to the early 2020s). Context from the whole study: AZD1222 recipients with second doses at about 4 weeks or about 12 weeks were pooled, because spike-specific TCR depth and breadth did not differ between schedules. TCR sequencing covered 233 trial participants: 200 to 220 given two doses of AZD1222 and around 26 given two doses of MenACWY control vaccine. Trial participants were enrolled by age into 18-55, 56-69 and 70-plus year subgroups, with roughly 160, 29 and 62 TCR-sequenced participants respectively. On the study overall, not on this receptor specifically: Participants were mostly white British and included more females than males, and it was suggested by the authors that clonal diversity may have been underestimated. Vaccine-associated CD4 TCRs spanned the whole spike protein, with dominant responses in regions 160-218 and 743-854. Epitopes outside the regions mutated in the B.1.351 and B.1.1.7 variants were reportedly recognized by nearly half of the unique spike-specific TCRs. The 56-69-year group was small, and its depth increase did not reach significance, likely because of low power. Conclusions about previously exposed vaccinees were limited because only six AZD1222 recipients were SARS-CoV-2 seropositive at baseline. Spike-specific TCR breadth and depth rose significantly after two AZD1222 doses compared with day 0 and with MenACWY recipients. Because no day 14 peak-response samples were available, repertoires were characterized only after the peak T cell response.

Turning to this clone: What antigen it recognizes has not been identified. No base-level quality is on record; no much larger clone is a single base apart.

The CDR3 regions of human TCRbeta chains were analyzed by immunosequencing. The paper's data handling went like this. Repertoire TCRs were matched against a reference library of SARS-CoV-2-specific TCRs generated with the MIRA antigen-specificity platform. Breadth was defined as the fraction of unique TCRs that were SARS-CoV-2-associated. Depth was defined as the fraction of total T cells that were SARS-CoV-2-associated. Each spike-specific TCR was assigned to its reactive spike region and to a CD4 or CD8 class using the MIRA data. Log10-transformed breadth and depth values were compared by one-way ANOVA with Sidak's multiple comparisons tests. The clones in this table, taken by TCRdb from immuneACCESS, are in-frame only. Not every clone is retained; where verified, under half of the shortfall comes from an unresolved V gene, and the cause of the rest is unknown. V, J and clone size are those of that table, while D and trimming were read from the DNA. This sample gives about 150,000 clones in total; roughly 87% of them show up just once. In total, the top ten clones hold 4.5% to 6.5% of the sample.

Taken with the paper, the label for time point translates to: baseline before first vaccination. Samples from vaccinated people were obtained from the UK trials COV001 and COV002, which included a single-blind randomized controlled phase 2/3 trial of AZD1222 (ChAdOx1 nCoV-19) in healthy adults. For TCRbeta chain sequencing, PBMC samples from trial participants were taken at day 0 and at day 28 after the second dose. The CDR3 sequence holds 14 residues, the cysteine and phenylalanine included. CDR3 DNA only is kept here, 42 bases in frame from base 1. From a lookup of the germline V gene, CDR1 and CDR2 are MDHEN and SYDVKM. V gives up 3 bases and J gives up 1 base, and the segment between their germline ends measures 9 bases.

The chain is assembled from TRBV28 and TRBJ1-2, and perhaps TRBD1 as D gene, on 5 matching bases. The sample was peripheral blood, taken on day 0 of AZD1222 vaccination. This TCR was recovered from an adult in good health. The DNA reads as follows: TGTGCCAGCAGTTTTGCAGGGAGTAACTATGGCTACACCTTC. This gives the protein CASSFAGSNYGYTF.